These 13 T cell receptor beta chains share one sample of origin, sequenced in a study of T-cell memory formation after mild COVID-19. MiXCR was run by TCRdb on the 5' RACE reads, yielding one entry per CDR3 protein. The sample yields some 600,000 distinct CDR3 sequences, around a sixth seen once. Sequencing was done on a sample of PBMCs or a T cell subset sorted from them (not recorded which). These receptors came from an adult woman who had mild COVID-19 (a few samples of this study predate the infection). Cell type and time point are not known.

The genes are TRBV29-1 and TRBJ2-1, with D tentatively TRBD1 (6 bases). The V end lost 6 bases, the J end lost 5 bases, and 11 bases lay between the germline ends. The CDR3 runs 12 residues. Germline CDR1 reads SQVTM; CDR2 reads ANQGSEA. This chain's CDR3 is CSVVDRNNEQFF. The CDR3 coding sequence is TGCAGCGTAGTCGACAGGAACAATGAGCAGTTCTTC.

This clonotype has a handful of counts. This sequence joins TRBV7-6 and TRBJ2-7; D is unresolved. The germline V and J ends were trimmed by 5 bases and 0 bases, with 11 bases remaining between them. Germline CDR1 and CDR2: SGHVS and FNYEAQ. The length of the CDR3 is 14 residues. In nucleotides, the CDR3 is TGTGCCAGCAGCGTCTACCTGGACTCCTACGAGCAGTACTTC. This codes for CASSVYLDSYEQYF.

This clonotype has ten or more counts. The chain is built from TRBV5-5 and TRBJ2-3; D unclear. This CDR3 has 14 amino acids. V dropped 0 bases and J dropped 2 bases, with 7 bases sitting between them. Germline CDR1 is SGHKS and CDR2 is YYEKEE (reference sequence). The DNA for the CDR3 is TGTGCCAGCAGCTTGGGGCCGAACACAGATACGCAGTATTTT. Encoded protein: CASSLGPNTDTQYF.

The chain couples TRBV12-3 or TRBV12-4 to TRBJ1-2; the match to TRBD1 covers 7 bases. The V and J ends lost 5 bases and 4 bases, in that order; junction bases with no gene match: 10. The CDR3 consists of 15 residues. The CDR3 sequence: CASSPLTGLPYGYTF. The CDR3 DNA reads TGTGCCAGCAGTCCCCTGACAGGGCTCCCCTATGGCTACACCTTC.

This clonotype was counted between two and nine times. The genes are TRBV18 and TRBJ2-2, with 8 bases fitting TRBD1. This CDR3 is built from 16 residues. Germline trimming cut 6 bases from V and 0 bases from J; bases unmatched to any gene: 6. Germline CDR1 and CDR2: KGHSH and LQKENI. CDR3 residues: CASSTRDRPNTGELFF. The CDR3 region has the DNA TGTGCCAGCTCCACCCGGGACAGGCCGAACACCGGGGAGCTGTTTTTT.

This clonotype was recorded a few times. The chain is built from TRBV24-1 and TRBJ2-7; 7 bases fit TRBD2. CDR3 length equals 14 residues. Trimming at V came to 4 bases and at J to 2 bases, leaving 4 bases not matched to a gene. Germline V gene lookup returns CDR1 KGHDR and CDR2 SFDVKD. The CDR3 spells CATSEGGDPYEQYF. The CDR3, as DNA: TGTGCCACCAGTGAGGGGGGGGATCCCTACGAGCAGTACTTC.

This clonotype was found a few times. CDR3 in amino acids: CASSRVSGQNYGYTF. CDR3 DNA: TGTGCCAGCAGCCGTGTCTCCGGTCAAAACTATGGCTACACCTTC. The chain couples TRBV14 to TRBJ1-2; D unclear. The CDR3 is 15 residues long. V lost 4 bases and J 2 bases, leaving 14 bases between the germline ends. From germline, CDR1 is SGHDN and CDR2 FVKESK.

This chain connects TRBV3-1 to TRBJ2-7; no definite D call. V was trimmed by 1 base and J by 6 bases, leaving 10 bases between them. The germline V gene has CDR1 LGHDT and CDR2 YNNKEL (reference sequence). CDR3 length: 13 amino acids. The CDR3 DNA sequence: TGTGCCAGCAGCCAAGTGCTAGACGTCGAGCAGTACTTC. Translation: CASSQVLDVEQYF.

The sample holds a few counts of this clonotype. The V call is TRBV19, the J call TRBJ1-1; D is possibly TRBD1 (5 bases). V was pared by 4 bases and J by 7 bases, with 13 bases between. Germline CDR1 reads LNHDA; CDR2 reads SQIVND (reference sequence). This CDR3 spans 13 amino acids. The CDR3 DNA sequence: TGTGCCAGTAGTACAGGGACCAGAGTTGAAGCTTTCTTT. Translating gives CASSTGTRVEAFF.

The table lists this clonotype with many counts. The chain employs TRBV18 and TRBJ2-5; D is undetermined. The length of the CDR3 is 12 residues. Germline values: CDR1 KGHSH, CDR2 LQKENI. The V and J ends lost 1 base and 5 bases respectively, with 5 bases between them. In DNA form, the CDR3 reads TGTGCCAGCTCACCACTGAGCGAGACCCAGTACTTC. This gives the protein CASSPLSETQYF.

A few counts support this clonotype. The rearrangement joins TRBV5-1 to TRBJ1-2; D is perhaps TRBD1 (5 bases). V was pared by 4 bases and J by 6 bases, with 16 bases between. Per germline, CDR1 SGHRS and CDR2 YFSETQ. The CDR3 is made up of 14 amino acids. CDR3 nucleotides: TGCGCCAGCAGCGCCATGAGGGGCAACCATGGCTACACCTTC. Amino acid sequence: CASSAMRGNHGYTF.

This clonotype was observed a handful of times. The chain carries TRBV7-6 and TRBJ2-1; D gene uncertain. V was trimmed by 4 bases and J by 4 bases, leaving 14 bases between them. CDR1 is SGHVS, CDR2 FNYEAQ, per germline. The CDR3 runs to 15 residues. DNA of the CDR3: TGTGCCAGCAGCTCAAATAATGAATTATACAATGAGCAGTTCTTC. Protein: CASSSNNELYNEQFF. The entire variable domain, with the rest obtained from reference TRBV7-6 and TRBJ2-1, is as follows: GAGVSQSPRYKVTKRGQDVALRCDPISGHVSLYWYRQALGQGPEFLTYFNYEAQQDKSGLPNDRFSAERPEGSISTLTIQRTEQRDSAMYRCASSSNNELYNEQFFGPGTRLTVL.

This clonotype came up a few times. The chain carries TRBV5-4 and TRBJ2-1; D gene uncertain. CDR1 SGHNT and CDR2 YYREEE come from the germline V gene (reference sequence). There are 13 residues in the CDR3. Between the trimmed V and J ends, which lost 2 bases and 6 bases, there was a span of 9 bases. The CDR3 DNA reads TGTGCCAGCAGCTTACCCGTGAGCAATGAGCAGTTCTTC. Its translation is CASSLPVSNEQFF.